This T cell receptor (beta chain) was documented in a study of blood T cell repertoires in COVID-19. As for the study in general: PBMCs, B-cell-depleted T cells, or T cells were the source of the cDNA or gDNA that made up the material.

Assay used: immunoSEQ multiplex PCR; TCRdb lists only in-frame clones, some missing. Of about 150,000 clones listed, around four fifths were seen once; the top ten hold 6.2%. Enrollees, roughly 18 to 89 years old, lived in 24 US areas. Cohort assignment relied on participant-reported clinical history. Two consecutive negative NP/OP PCR tests, clearance, or resolved symptoms defined Cohort 3 recovery. V gave up 4 bases and J gave up 3 bases, with 20 bases separating them. CDR1 is SGHNT, CDR2 YYREEE, per germline (reference sequence). The CDR3 is 16 residues long. This clone was picked up one time. The chain employs TRBV5-4 and TRBJ2-7; perhaps TRBD2 as D (6 bases). Source material: PBMCs or T cells enriched from blood (not recorded which). The receptor's source is a woman aged 40 to 50 who had recovered from COVID-19. The CDR3 loop is CASSGGWGVADYEQYF. As DNA, the CDR3 is TGTGCCAGCAGCGGGGGGTGGGGAGTTGCGGACTACGAGCAGTACTTC.